This TCR beta chain was identified during a study of technical replicates of blood from a handful of donors. Measured with immunoSEQ multiplex PCR; TCRdb has only the in-frame clones, and not every one. In the table there are just under 60,000 clones, approximately 94% of which are singletons. Germline V gives CDR1 SEHNR, CDR2 FQNEAQ (reference sequence). This CDR3 comprises 13 residues. Trimming left V 3 bases short and J 7 bases short, with 10 bases between. The sample comprised PBMCs. The gene calls are TRBV7-9 and TRBJ1-3, with a tentative D call TRBD1 (6 bases). This receptor was identified in a human donor in good health. Some clones in this sample may be carry-over from other donors' samples. Written as DNA, the CDR3 is TGTGCCAGCAGCTTCGGGACAACGAACACCATATATTTT. Amino acids: CASSFGTTNTIYF.